These T cell receptor beta chains were read from a single sample in a study of blood T cell repertoires in COVID-19. TCRdb keeps only in-frame clones here, not all; method: immunoSEQ multiplex PCR. The sample records 250,000 to 300,000 clones, about nine tenths being singletons. Sequencing input: peripheral blood. The receptors come from a woman younger than 45 with COVID-19, enrolled during active disease. The CDR3 runs from the conserved cysteine through the conserved F or W. D genes are given only for firm matches. Size is omitted from some rows. Given values are once, few, many or a class for expanded clones.

>TRBV27|TRBD2|-|TRBJ2-3
CASSFWTSGSADTQYF
TGTGCCAGCAGTTTCTGGACTAGCGGGAGCGCAGATACGCAGTATTTT
>TRBV27|TRBD2|-|TRBJ2-1
CASSPRTSGSGNEQFF
TGTGCCAGCAGTCCCCGGACTAGCGGGAGTGGGAATGAGCAGTTCTTC
>TRBV5-1|TRBD1|-|TRBJ1-6
CASSSGQGLENSPLHF
TGCGCCAGCAGCTCGGGACAGGGGTTAGAGAATTCACCCCTCCACTTT
>TRBV27|TRBD1|few|TRBJ1-2
CASSLRGMGQGIHGYTF
TGTGCCAGCAGTTTAAGGGGGATGGGACAGGGAATTCATGGCTACACCTTC
>TRBV6-2/TRBV6-3|-|-|TRBJ1-5
CASSMGPGVGQPQHF
TGTGCCAGCAGTATGGGGCCGGGAGTGGGTCAGCCCCAGCATTTT
>TRBV6-5|-|-|TRBJ2-1
CASTQALYNEQFF
TGTGCCAGCACGCAGGCTCTGTACAATGAGCAGTTCTTC
>TRBV5-4|-|-|TRBJ1-1
CASSLGGQAEAFF
TGTGCCAGCAGCTTGGGAGGGCAGGCTGAAGCTTTCTTT
>TRBV5-1|-|-|TRBJ2-1
CASMTGGVYNEQFF
TGCGCCAGCATGACTGGCGGAGTCTACAATGAGCAGTTCTTC
>TRBV11-2|-|-|TRBJ1-5
CASSLDRNNQPQHF
TGTGCCAGCAGCTTAGACAGAAACAATCAGCCCCAGCATTTT
>TRBV6-6|-|-|TRBJ2-2
CASRSELATGELFF
TGTGCCAGCAGGAGCGAACTAGCTACCGGGGAGCTGTTTTTT
>TRBV9|-|-|TRBJ1-5
CARAREAEDQPQHF
TGTGCCAGGGCCCGGGAGGCGGAAGATCAGCCCCAGCATTTT
>TRBV19|-|-|TRBJ1-5
CASSNSGRGNQPQHF
TGTGCCAGTAGTAATTCCGGCAGGGGCAATCAGCCCCAGCATTTT
>TRBV13|TRBD1|-|TRBJ2-7
CASSIWDREHEQYF
TGTGCCAGCAGTATCTGGGACAGGGAACACGAGCAGTACTTC
>TRBV29-1|-|few|TRBJ1-5
CSVGLGTNHQPQHF
TGCAGCGTTGGGCTGGGGACAAACCATCAGCCCCAGCATTTT
>TRBV4-1|-|-|TRBJ1-5
CASSQAGNSNQPQHF
TGCGCCAGCAGCCAAGCAGGGAATAGCAATCAGCCCCAGCATTTT
>TRBV12-5|TRBD2|-|TRBJ2-1
CASGLAGGPSREQFF
TGTGCTAGTGGTTTAGCGGGAGGGCCGTCCCGAGAGCAGTTCTTC
>TRBV4-1|-|-|TRBJ2-7
CASSQKDLGGYEQYF
TGCGCCAGCAGCCAAAAAGATCTGGGGGGTTACGAGCAGTACTTC
>TRBV6-2/TRBV6-3|TRBD1|-|TRBJ1-5
CASSQGTGGSQPQHF
TGTGCCAGCAGTCAGGGGACAGGGGGAAGTCAGCCCCAGCATTTT
>TRBV24-1|TRBD1|-|TRBJ2-7
CATSDLRDRGGEQYF
TGTGCCACCAGTGATTTGCGGGACAGGGGAGGCGAGCAGTACTTC
>TRBV28|TRBD2|-|TRBJ2-4
CASSSIRSGSKNIQYF
TGTGCCAGCAGTTCGATACGCAGCGGGAGCAAAAACATTCAGTACTTC
>TRBV15|-|-|TRBJ2-4
CATSKNQGPGPKNIQYF
TGTGCCACCAGCAAAAATCAGGGCCCTGGGCCCAAAAACATTCAGTACTTC